The clone carrying this T cell receptor beta chain was found many times. Antigen specificity is unknown. This entry comes from a study of T-cell memory formation after mild COVID-19. Study context: TCR clusters were mostly donor specific. The study, taken as a whole, reports: Those CD4+ clones that contracted were mainly in CM and EM (CD8+ ones in EMRA). Pre-infection memory already had some responding clones, implying cross-reactive memory joined.

Amplification by 5'RACE using constant-segment primers produced TCR alpha and TCR beta cDNA libraries that carried sample barcodes and UMIs. Using its own MiXCR run on the 5' RACE reads, TCRdb lists one record per CDR3 protein. Counted here are roughly 130,000 distinct CDR3 sequences, less than 6.5% occurring once; the ten biggest clones make up about 2.2%. What was sequenced was PBMCs or a T cell subset sorted from them (not recorded which). This sequence was found in an adult woman who had mild COVID-19 (a few samples of this study predate the infection). Cell type and time point are not known.

The CDR3 reads CSATPGTSKIDEQFF. Here the CDR3 DNA reads TGCAGTGCCACACCCGGGACTAGTAAAATCGATGAGCAGTTCTTC. This chain joins TRBV20-1 and TRBJ2-1; the match to TRBD2 covers 8 bases. With 6 bases clipped from V and 8 bases from J, the junction kept 15 bases outside the gene matches. Germline V gene lookup returns CDR1 DFQATT and CDR2 SNEGSKA (reference sequence). The CDR3 totals 15 residues.